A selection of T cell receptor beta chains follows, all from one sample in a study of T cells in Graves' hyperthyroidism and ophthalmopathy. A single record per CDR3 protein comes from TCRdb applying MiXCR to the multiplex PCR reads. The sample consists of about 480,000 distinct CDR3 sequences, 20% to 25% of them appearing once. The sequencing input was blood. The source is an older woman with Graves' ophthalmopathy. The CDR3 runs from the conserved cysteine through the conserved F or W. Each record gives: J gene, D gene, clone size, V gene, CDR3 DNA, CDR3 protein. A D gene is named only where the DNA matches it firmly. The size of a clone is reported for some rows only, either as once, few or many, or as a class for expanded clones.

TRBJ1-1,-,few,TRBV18,TGTGCCAGCTCACGACCCATGGCCCAGAACACTGAAGCTTTCTTT,CASSRPMAQNTEAFF
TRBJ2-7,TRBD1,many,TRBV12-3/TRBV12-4,TGTGCCAGCAGCGCGGGACAGGGTTCCTACGAGCAGTACTTC,CASSAGQGSYEQYF
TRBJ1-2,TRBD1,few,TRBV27,TGTGCCAGCAGTAAAACCCCCCAGGGGGGGGATGGCTACACCTTC,CASSKTPQGGDGYTF
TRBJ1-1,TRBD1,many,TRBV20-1,TGCAGCGGACAGGGGGGATACACTGAAGCTTTCTTT,CSGQGGYTEAFF
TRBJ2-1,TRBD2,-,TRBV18,TGTGCCAGCTCCGGTCTGGGGGGGAGCTCCTACAATGAGCAGTTCTTC,CASSGLGGSSYNEQFF
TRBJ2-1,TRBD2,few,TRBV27,TGTGCCAGCAGTTTGATCGGACTAGCGGGAGTAGGGAATGAGCAGTTCTTC,CASSLIGLAGVGNEQFF
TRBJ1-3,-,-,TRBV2,TGTGCCAGCAGTGAACAGGTCCCCTCTGGAAACACCATATATTTT,CASSEQVPSGNTIYF
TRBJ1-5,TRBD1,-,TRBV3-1,TGTGCCAGCAGTCGAAGACAGGGGGTAAATCAGCCCCAGCATTTT,CASSRRQGVNQPQHF
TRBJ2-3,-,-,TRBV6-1,TGTGCCACCGCCTGGGGGGCGCGGACAGATACGCAGTATTTT,CATAWGARTDTQYF
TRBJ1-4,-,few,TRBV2,TGTGCCAGCAGCGACCCTAAAACAGCCGCCAATGAAAAACTGTTTTTT,CASSDPKTAANEKLFF
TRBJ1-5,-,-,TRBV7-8,TGTGCCAGCAGCTTCGGGGTCAGTCAGCCCCAGCATTTT,CASSFGVSQPQHF
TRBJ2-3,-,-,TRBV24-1,TGTGCCACCAGTGATTTGGGTCTAGGGAGATCAGATACGCAGTATTTT,CATSDLGLGRSDTQYF
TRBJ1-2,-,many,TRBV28,TGTGCCAGCAGCCGGACAGTTGAATATGGCTACACCTTC,CASSRTVEYGYTF
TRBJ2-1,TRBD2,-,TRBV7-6,TGTGCCAGCAGCTTGCTAGCGGGATCCACCAATGAGCAGTTCTTC,CASSLLAGSTNEQFF
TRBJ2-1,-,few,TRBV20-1,TGCAGTGCTAGGGACTTACTAGCTACGGGTGAGCAGTTCTTC,CSARDLLATGEQFF
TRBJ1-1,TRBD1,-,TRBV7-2,TGTGCCAGCAGCTCACAGGGGTCTATCACTGAAGCTTTCTTT,CASSSQGSITEAFF
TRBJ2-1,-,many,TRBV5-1,TGCGCCAGCAGCGGCAAGAGCCTAGCAAATGAGCAGTTCTTC,CASSGKSLANEQFF
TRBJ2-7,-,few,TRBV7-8,TGTGCCAGCTCGGTCGGAACCAACTCCTACGAGCAGTACTTC,CASSVGTNSYEQYF
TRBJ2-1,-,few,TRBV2,TGTGCCAGCAGTGAGTCCAGGGGAAGGGTGGCGGATCGGTTCTTC,CASSESRGRVADRFF
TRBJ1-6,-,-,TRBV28,TGTGCCAGCAGTTTGACAAGCCGGGCCCGTAATTCACCCCTCCACTTT,CASSLTSRARNSPLHF
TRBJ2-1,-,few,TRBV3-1,TGTGCCAGCAGCCAAGAAGCCCTTAAGGGAGGACAGTTCTTC,CASSQEALKGGQFF
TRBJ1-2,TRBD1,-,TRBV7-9,TGTGCCAGCAGCTCGGGACAGGGTGCTCCTAACTATGGCTACACCTTC,CASSSGQGAPNYGYTF
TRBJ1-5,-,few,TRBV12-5,TGTGCTAGTGTCCTTGGGGAGTATAGCAATCAGCCCCAGCATTTT,CASVLGEYSNQPQHF
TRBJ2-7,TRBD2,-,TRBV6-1,TGTGCCAGCAGCCGAGGGACGGGGGGACCCCTCTCCTGCGAGCAGTACTTC,CASSRGTGGPLSCEQYF
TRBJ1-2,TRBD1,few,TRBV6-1,TGTGCCAGCAGTTCTACAGGGGTACTTAGCTACACCTTC,CASSSTGVLSYTF
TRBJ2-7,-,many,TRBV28,TGTGCCAGCACCCCTTTCGGGGTTAACGAGCAGTACTTC,CASTPFGVNEQYF
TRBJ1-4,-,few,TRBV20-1,TGCAGTGCTAGCGTCCCAGGCGGTGAAAAACTGTTTTTT,CSASVPGGEKLFF
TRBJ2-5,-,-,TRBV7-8,TGTGCCAGCAGCTTAGTCTTTAGTCGGCCAGAGACCCAGTACTTC,CASSLVFSRPETQYF
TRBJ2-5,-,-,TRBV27,TGTGCCAACAGTCCGGGCAGCGGTCGGGGGGAGACCCAGTACTTC,CANSPGSGRGETQYF
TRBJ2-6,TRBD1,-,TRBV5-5,TGTGCCAGCACCCCGTGGGGACAGGAGATTGGCGTCCTGACTTTC,CASTPWGQEIGVLTF
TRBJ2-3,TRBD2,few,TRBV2,TGTGCCAGCAGTGAAGCGCTTCTAGCGGGAGCCACGAATACGCAGTATTTT,CASSEALLAGATNTQYF
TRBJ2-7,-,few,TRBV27,TGTGCCAGCAGACCCCACGGTCAGGGGGGCTACGAGCAGTACTTC,CASRPHGQGGYEQYF
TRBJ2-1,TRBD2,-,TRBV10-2,TGCGCCAGCAGTGGAACCGGGACTAGCGGGAGTCTTTTTAGCAATGAGCAGTTCTTC,CASSGTGTSGSLFSNEQFF
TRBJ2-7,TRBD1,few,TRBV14,TGTGCCAGCAGCCAAAGGCCGGGACAGGGCTACGAGCAGTACTTC,CASSQRPGQGYEQYF
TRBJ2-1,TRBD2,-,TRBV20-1,TGCAGTGCTAGAGAGGGGACTAGCTCCTACAATGAGCAGTTCTTC,CSAREGTSSYNEQFF
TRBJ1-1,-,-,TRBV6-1,TGTGCCAGCAGTTCTCAACAGGGATCGGCTTTCTTT,CASSSQQGSAFF
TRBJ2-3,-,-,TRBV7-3,TGTGCCGGCAGCTTAAATGGGGGTCCAGATACGCAGTATTTT,CAGSLNGGPDTQYF
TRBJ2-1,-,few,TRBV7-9,TGTGCCAGCAGCCCACTGAGGACCCACAATGAGCAGTTCTTC,CASSPLRTHNEQFF
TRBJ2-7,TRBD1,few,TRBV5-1,TGCGCCAGCAGCTTGGAGTCTGGGACAGGGGGGTTCGAGCAGTACTTC,CASSLESGTGGFEQYF
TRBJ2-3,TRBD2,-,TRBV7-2,TGTGCCAGCAGCTCCCTAGCGGACTTCACAGATACGCAGTATTTT,CASSSLADFTDTQYF
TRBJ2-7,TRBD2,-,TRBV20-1,TGCAGTGCTAGAGGACTAGCGGGAGCTCAGTACGAGCAGTACTTC,CSARGLAGAQYEQYF
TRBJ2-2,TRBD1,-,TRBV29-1,TGCAGCGTTGAAACTCGACAGGGAATGGCCCTTAACACCGGGGAGCTGTTTTTT,CSVETRQGMALNTGELFF
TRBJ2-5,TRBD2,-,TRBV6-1,TGTGCCAGCAGAACCAGCGGGAGCCGGGAAGAGACCCAGTACTTC,CASRTSGSREETQYF
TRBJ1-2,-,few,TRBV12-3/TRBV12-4,TGTGCCAGCAGTTTCAGGCCAGGGGACTCCCTTGGCTACACCTTC,CASSFRPGDSLGYTF
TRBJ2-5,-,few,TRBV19,TGTGCCAGTAGCGTAGGGGGGGCAGGGAAAGAGACCCAGTACTTC,CASSVGGAGKETQYF
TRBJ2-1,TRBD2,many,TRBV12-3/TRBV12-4,TGTGCCAGCAGTTTGCCGGGAGGGAAGGACAATGAGCAGTTCTTC,CASSLPGGKDNEQFF
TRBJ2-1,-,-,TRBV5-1,TGCGCCAGCAGCTGGAACCCCTCCGGGAGCTACAATGAGCAGTTCTTC,CASSWNPSGSYNEQFF
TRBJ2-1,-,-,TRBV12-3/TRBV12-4,TGTGCCAGCAGTCCTAGGGTTTCGCATGAGCAGTTCTTC,CASSPRVSHEQFF